This TCR beta chain was recovered during a study of T cells in Graves' hyperthyroidism and ophthalmopathy. This clonotype was seen only once. The investigators amplified TCR beta CDR3 regions from RNA transcripts. RT-PCR in the first round (using the HTBI primer set) targeted the TCR CDR3. TCRdb processed the multiplex PCR reads anew with MiXCR; each CDR3 protein has one entry. The top ten clones hold about 5.8% of a sample with about 580,000 distinct CDR3 sequences, over 11% of them seen once. Deletions cut 4 bases from V and 8 bases from J, with 14 bases between. Germline V gene sequence: CDR1 SGHDN, CDR2 FVKESK. CDR3 size: 13 residues.

The chain is built from TRBV14 and TRBJ1-1; D call uncertain. Sequences were obtained from blood. The clonotype comes from a woman in her 30s with Graves' hyperthyroidism that later progressed to Graves' ophthalmopathy. CDR3 sequence reads: CASSPRGSPEAFF. CDR3 coding DNA: TGTGCCAGCAGCCCAAGAGGAAGTCCAGAAGCTTTCTTT.